The 27 T cell receptor beta chains in this list originate from one sample, sequenced in a study of response to subunit inactivated influenza vaccine. Using its own MiXCR run on the RT-PCR reads, TCRdb lists one record per CDR3 protein. Of under 850,000 distinct CDR3 sequences in the sample, about a fifth were seen once. The material sequenced was PBMCs from blood, taken more than 4 days after vaccination. These receptors all come from a man aged 50 to 59 who received an inactivated influenza vaccine.

This clonotype was counted between two and nine times. This chain connects TRBV20-1 to TRBJ2-1, with a weak D call TRBD1 (6 bases). This CDR3 contains 13 residues. In germline, CDR1 is DFQATT, CDR2 SNEGSKA (reference sequence). The V gene lost 4 bases and the J gene lost 2 bases, with 9 bases spanning the gap. DNA for the CDR3: TGCAGTGCTATGAGGGGGACCTACAATGAGCAGTTCTTC. Residues: CSAMRGTYNEQFF.

The genes are TRBV4-1 and TRBJ2-7, with D uncertain. There are 16 residues in the CDR3. V was trimmed by 0 bases and J by 0 bases, leaving 12 bases between them. Germline V CDR1 and CDR2: MGHRA, YSYEKL. The DNA for the CDR3 is TGCGCCAGCAGCCAAGACGAAGTGACTCGCTCCTACGAGCAGTACTTC. It codes for CASSQDEVTRSYEQYF.

This clonotype has just a few counts. The rearrangement uses TRBV20-1 and TRBJ1-6; D uncertain. This CDR3 has 16 amino acids. The germline V gene encodes CDR1 DFQATT and CDR2 SNEGSKA (reference sequence). Between the trimmed V and J ends, which lost 0 bases and 5 bases, there was a span of 14 bases. The CDR3 reads CSARDRISVNNSPLHF. The CDR3 coding sequence is TGCAGTGCTAGAGATCGGATTTCTGTAAATAATTCACCCCTCCACTTT.

The rearrangement joins TRBV2 to TRBJ2-1, with a tentative D call TRBD2 (6 bases). The CDR3 has 16 amino acids. Germline V gene sequence: CDR1 SNHLY, CDR2 FYNNEI. The V and J ends lost 2 bases and 0 bases respectively, with 11 bases between them. The CDR3 sequence: CASSEFGGLSYNEQFF. CDR3 bases: TGTGCCAGCAGTGAATTCGGGGGACTCTCCTACAATGAGCAGTTCTTC. The full variable domain, in which reference TRBV2 and TRBJ2-1 provide the parts outside the CDR3, is EPEVTQTPSHQVTQMGQEVILRCVPISNHLYFYWYRQILGQKVEFLVSFYNNEISEKSEIFDDQFSVERPDGSNFTLKIRSTKLEDSAMYFCASSEFGGLSYNEQFFGPGTRLTVL.

V usage is TRBV19 and J usage is TRBJ2-7; 7 nucleotides align to TRBD2. The CDR3 covers 16 residues. Trimming took 1 base from V and 1 from J; bases not matched to a gene: 7. Per the germline V gene, CDR1 is LNHDA and CDR2 is SQIVND (reference sequence). The CDR3: CASSIASTGLSYEQYF. CDR3 bases: TGTGCCAGTAGTATAGCCTCGACGGGACTATCCTACGAGCAGTACTTC. The complete variable domain, with remaining parts taken from reference TRBV19 and TRBJ2-7, reads DGGITQSPKYLFRKEGQNVTLSCEQNLNHDAMYWYRQDPGQGLRLIYYSQIVNDFQKGDIAEGYSVSREKKESFPLTVTSAQKNPTAFYLCASSIASTGLSYEQYFGPGTRLTVT.

This clonotype has only a few counts. The V call is TRBV6-4, the J call TRBJ2-7, with 10 bases matching TRBD1. The CDR3 extends over 18 amino acids. Germline-derived CDR1 and CDR2 are MRHNA and SNTAGT. V lost 0 bases to trimming and J lost 5 bases; unmatched junction nucleotides: 13. The chain's CDR3 is CASSDSGQGILNSNEQYF. The CDR3 DNA follows: TGTGCCAGCAGTGACTCGGGACAGGGGATCTTAAATTCTAACGAGCAGTACTTC.

The CDR3 DNA reads as TGTGCCAGCAGTGAGTCAGGGACCTCTGGAAACACCATATATTTT. Protein sequence: CASSESGTSGNTIYF. The chain has TRBV12-3 or TRBV12-4 and TRBJ1-3, with TRBD1 as a possible D gene (5 bases). V shed 5 bases and J shed 0 bases, with 11 bases lying between them. This CDR3 has 15 residues.

This clonotype was picked up a small number of times. This sequence joins TRBV4-1 and TRBJ1-1, with unresolved D. V was clipped by 1 base and J by 1 base, with 13 bases between them. Germline CDR1 MGHRA, CDR2 YSYEKL. This CDR3 region has 16 residues. CDR3 loop: CASSQVRASQNTEAFF. The CDR3 bases are TGCGCCAGCAGCCAAGTTAGGGCCAGCCAGAACACTGAAGCTTTCTTT.

The rearrangement uses TRBV7-9 and TRBJ2-3, with TRBD1 matching over 7 bases. Germline trimming cut 5 bases from V and 12 bases from J; bases unmatched to any gene: 5. The length of the CDR3 is 11 residues. CDR1 and CDR2 from the germline V gene are SEHNR and FQNEAQ (reference sequence). CDR3 sequence reads: CASSAGTAQYF. CDR3 bases: TGTGCCAGCAGCGCTGGGACAGCTCAGTATTTT. The full variable domain, completed using reference TRBV7-9 and TRBJ2-3, is DTGVSQNPRHKITKRGQNVTFRCDPISEHNRLYWYRQTLGQGPEFLTYFQNEAQLEKSRLLSDRFSAERPKGSFSTLEIQRTEQGDSAMYLCASSAGTAQYFGPGTRLTVL.

The genes are TRBV10-3 and TRBJ1-4; no firm D call. The CDR3 runs 14 residues. Per the germline V gene, CDR1 is ENHRY and CDR2 is SYGVKD. Trimming pared 6 bases from V and 8 bases from J, leaving 16 bases between. DNA of the CDR3: TGTGCCATCAGGGACCGTTTGAGTGAAGAAAAACTGTTTTTT. Protein product: CAIRDRLSEEKLFF.

This clonotype came up a few times. V is TRBV29-1 and J is TRBJ1-5, with unresolved D. This CDR3 contains 12 residues. The germline V gene encodes CDR1 SQVTM and CDR2 ANQGSEA. V was cut by 5 bases and J by 0 bases, with 5 bases left in between. CDR3 loop: CSVRNSNQPQHF. CDR3 nucleotide sequence: TGCAGCGTTCGGAATAGCAATCAGCCCCAGCATTTT.

CDR3 in amino acids: CASSQPGQGDYGYTF. The CDR3 DNA reads as TGTGCCAGCAGCCAACCAGGACAGGGAGACTATGGCTACACCTTC. The J gene is TRBJ1-2, the V gene TRBV4-2; 8 positions match TRBD1. CDR1 is LGHNA, CDR2 YNFKEQ, per germline. V was clipped by 2 bases and J by 3 bases; unmatched bases: 5. There are 15 residues in the CDR3.

The J gene is TRBJ2-5, the V gene TRBV15; D remains ambiguous. Trimming left V 0 bases short and J 3 bases short, with 8 bases between. Germline assignment: CDR1 LNHNV and CDR2 YYDKDF (reference sequence). The CDR3 is 14 amino acids. The CDR3, as DNA: TGTGCCACCAGCAGAGAACCCGGCGAAGAGACCCAGTACTTC. Its translation is CATSREPGEETQYF.

This clonotype was seen only a few times. The chain recombines TRBV4-1 with TRBJ2-5; D is possibly TRBD1 (6 bases). CDR1 MGHRA and CDR2 YSYEKL come from the germline V gene. The V end was cut by 6 bases, the J end by 3 bases, with 11 bases between. This CDR3 region has 13 residues. CDR3 amino acids: CASRQQGEETQYF. The CDR3 DNA is TGCGCCAGCAGGCAACAGGGAGAAGAGACCCAGTACTTC.

This clonotype was detected only a few times. V gene TRBV12-3 or TRBV12-4 combines with J gene TRBJ2-2, with D unresolved. This CDR3 is 13 amino acids long. Deletions cut 4 bases from V and 7 bases from J, with 10 bases between. CDR3 protein: CASSYKLGGELFF. DNA of the CDR3: TGTGCCAGCAGTTATAAACTTGGCGGGGAGCTGTTTTTT.

CDR3 protein: CASSLDGTNSYNEQFF. In DNA form, the CDR3 reads TGTGCCAGCAGCTTAGATGGGACTAACTCCTACAATGAGCAGTTCTTC. The V call is TRBV11-2, the J call TRBJ2-1, with 7 bases identical to TRBD2. The CDR3 contains 16 residues. Germline CDR1 and CDR2: SGHAT and FQNNGV. V shed 0 bases and J 0 bases; nucleotides not matched to a gene: 2. The full variable domain, in which reference TRBV11-2 and TRBJ2-1 provide the parts outside the CDR3, is EAGVAQSPRYKIIEKRQSVAFWCNPISGHATLYWYQQILGQGPKLLIQFQNNGVVDDSQLPKDRFSAERLKGVDSTLKIQPAKLEDSAVYLCASSLDGTNSYNEQFFGPGTRLTVL.

The V and J genes are TRBV20-1 and TRBJ2-7; no firm D call. The CDR3 has 13 amino acids. The V end lost 3 bases, the J end lost 2 bases, and 11 bases lay between the germline ends. In germline, CDR1 is DFQATT, CDR2 SNEGSKA (reference sequence). In DNA form, the CDR3 reads TGCAGTGCTAGCGGTAGAGGACCCTACGAGCAGTACTTC. This translates into CSASGRGPYEQYF.

In its sample, this clonotype was seen a few times. The gene calls are TRBV12-3 or TRBV12-4 and TRBJ1-6, with no clear D. CDR3 size: 14 residues. Between the trimmed V and J ends, which lost 7 bases and 0 bases, there was a span of 7 bases. In nucleotides, the CDR3 is TGTGCCAGCAAGGAGGGCTCCTATAATTCACCCCTCCACTTT. Protein: CASKEGSYNSPLHF.

V is TRBV25-1 and J is TRBJ2-7; the D is unclear. The germline V gene encodes CDR1 MGHDK and CDR2 SYGVNS. The ends were cut back, 3 bases at V and 9 bases at J, with 12 bases in the middle. This CDR3 has 12 amino acids. CDR3 bases: TGTGCCAGCAGTGACAATTGGGGAAGGCAGTACTTC. The encoded protein is CASSDNWGRQYF.

In its sample, this clonotype was seen once. This chain connects TRBV28 to TRBJ2-5, with 10 bases matching TRBD2. CDR3 length: 19 amino acids. CDR1 MDHEN and CDR2 SYDVKM come from the germline V gene. V lost 3 bases to trimming and J lost 0 bases; unmatched junction nucleotides: 13. CDR3: CASSFVLGLAGVYQETQYF. The CDR3 coding sequence is TGTGCCAGCAGTTTCGTCCTCGGGCTAGCGGGGGTATACCAAGAGACCCAGTACTTC. Full variable domain (outside the CDR3, taken from reference TRBV28 and TRBJ2-5): DVKVTQSSRYLVKRTGEKVFLECVQDMDHENMFWYRQDPGLGLRLIYFSYDVKMKEKGDIPEGYSVSREKKERFSLILESASTNQTSMYLCASSFVLGLAGVYQETQYFGPGTRLLVL.

V and J are TRBV27 and TRBJ2-2; D is uncertain. CDR3 size: 13 residues. From germline, CDR1 is MNHEY and CDR2 SMNVEV (reference sequence). The ends were cut back, 3 bases at V and 6 bases at J, with 8 bases in the middle. CDR3 residues: CASSLLLSGELFF. In nucleotides, the CDR3 is TGTGCCAGCAGTTTGCTCCTGTCCGGGGAGCTGTTTTTT.

The chain couples TRBV5-1 to TRBJ2-3; 12 bases line up with TRBD2. The CDR3 length is 18 residues. Germline V lookup: CDR1 SGHRS, CDR2 YFSETQ. J was trimmed by 6 bases and V by 4 bases; bases with no gene match: 15. The CDR3 nucleotides are TGCGCCAGCAGCCTATACGAGAGACTAGCGGGGGCTGGGGATACGCAGTATTTT. This gives the protein CASSLYERLAGAGDTQYF. The full variable domain, completed using reference TRBV5-1 and TRBJ2-3, is KAGVTQTPRYLIKTRGQQVTLSCSPISGHRSVSWYQQTPGQGLQFLFEYFSETQRNKGNFPGRFSGRQFSNSRSEMNVSTLELGDSALYLCASSLYERLAGAGDTQYFGPGTRLTVL.

The rearrangement joins TRBV2 to TRBJ1-5; tentative D call: TRBD1 (6 bases). The CDR3 totals 11 residues. V lost 3 bases, J lost 16 bases, and 13 bases lay in between. CDR1 and CDR2 (germline): SNHLY, FYNNEI. The CDR3 DNA follows: TGTGCCAGCAGTGATGGGGGCTCGGGCCATTTT. Translated: CASSDGGSGHF.

This clonotype was counted at least ten times. V gene TRBV20-1 combines with J gene TRBJ2-1, with D perhaps given as TRBD1 or TRBD2 (5 bases each). Germline V gene lookup returns CDR1 DFQATT and CDR2 SNEGSKA (reference sequence). The CDR3 consists of 13 residues. V lost 0 bases to trimming and J lost 9 bases, with 12 bases between them. The CDR3 is CSARDPRDGEQFF. CDR3 nucleotides: TGCAGTGCTAGAGATCCACGGGACGGTGAGCAGTTCTTC.

The V gene is TRBV20-1, the J gene TRBJ2-3, with 12 bases identical to TRBD2. CDR3 size: 16 residues. CDR1 and CDR2 from the germline V gene are DFQATT and SNEGSKA (reference sequence). Trimming cost V 1 base and J 5 bases; bases outside gene matches: 7. The CDR3 sequence: CSARVASGGAVDTQYF. In DNA, the CDR3 is TGCAGTGCTAGAGTTGCTAGCGGGGGGGCCGTAGATACGCAGTATTTT.

This clonotype was picked up a small number of times. The V and J genes are TRBV11-3 and TRBJ2-1; D possibly corresponds to TRBD1 (6 bases). CDR1 is SGHNT and CDR2 is YENEEA in the germline V gene. The CDR3 covers 14 residues. Trimming shortened V by 5 bases and J by 5 bases, and 13 bases separated the two germline ends. The DNA of the CDR3 is TGTGCCAGCAGCCCACACAGGGCGGACAATGAGCAGTTCTTC. Its translation is CASSPHRADNEQFF.

This chain links TRBV27 with TRBJ2-5; D is possibly TRBD1 or TRBD2 (6 bases each). V was trimmed by 0 bases and J by 7 bases, leaving 9 bases between them. The germline V gene encodes CDR1 MNHEY and CDR2 SMNVEV (reference sequence). CDR3 length: 13 residues. CDR3 loop: CASSLSEGGTQYF. The CDR3 DNA follows: TGTGCCAGCAGTTTATCCGAGGGGGGGACCCAGTACTTC.